What follows are 14 T cell receptor beta chains derived from one specimen sequenced in a study of PD-1 blockade in classical Hodgkin lymphoma. All patients relapsed after autologous stem cell transplantation, and brentuximab vedotin exposure varied. The data were produced by immunoSEQ multiplex PCR, yet TCRdb's version contains in-frame clones alone and is incomplete. The sample yields 13,000 or so clones, about 81% seen once. Specimen: peripheral blood mononuclear cells (PBMCs), collected at baseline. The receptors here all came from a human donor with classical Hodgkin lymphoma.

This clone was seen once. This chain joins TRBV28 and TRBJ2-7; no clear D gene. Germline CDR1 is MDHEN and CDR2 is SYDVKM. This CDR3 region has 11 residues. V shed 6 bases and J shed 3 bases, with 6 bases lying between them. CDR3: CASRTVYEQYF. CDR3 in DNA: TGTGCCAGCAGGACCGTCTACGAGCAGTACTTC.

This chain links TRBV7-9 with TRBJ2-5; 9 nucleotides agree with TRBD1. Germline V gives CDR1 SEHNR, CDR2 FQNEAQ (reference sequence). The CDR3 has 16 amino acids. With V trimmed by 5 bases and J by 5 bases, 12 bases remained unmatched. CDR3 amino acids: CASSPRTGEAGETQYF. CDR3 DNA sequence: TGTGCCAGCAGCCCCAGGACAGGGGAGGCGGGGGAGACCCAGTACTTC.

The rearrangement joins TRBV18 to TRBJ1-2, with D maybe TRBD1 (5 bases). The V end was cut by 3 bases, the J end by 3 bases, with 11 bases between. Germline lookup yields CDR1 KGHSH and CDR2 LQKENI. The CDR3 loop spans 14 amino acids. CDR3 sequence (DNA): TGTGCCAGCTCACCCCTTGGAGGGGACTATGGCTACACCTTC. It specifies CASSPLGGDYGYTF.

This chain joins TRBV10-3 and TRBJ1-3, with 9 positions matching TRBD1. Unmatched junction bases numbered 5, after V lost 10 bases and J lost 1 base. Germline loops: CDR1 ENHRY, CDR2 SYGVKD. This CDR3 is 14 amino acids long. DNA of the CDR3: TGTGCCACGGGACAGGGCCATTCTGGAAACACCATATATTTT. Amino acids: CATGQGHSGNTIYF.

This clone was observed once. The chain uses TRBV5-1 and TRBJ2-3; D not certain. CDR1 is SGHRS and CDR2 is YFSETQ in the germline V gene. This CDR3 region has 11 residues. Trimming removed 0 bases from V and 6 bases from J, with 2 bases in between. CDR3 nucleotides: TGCGCCAGCAGCTTGGCGGATACGCAGTATTTT. The encoded protein is CASSLADTQYF.

The rearrangement joins TRBV7-9 to TRBJ2-7; 10 positions agree with TRBD1. Germline-derived CDR1 and CDR2 are SEHNR and FQNEAQ (reference sequence). This CDR3 spans 16 amino acids. The J segment lost 5 bases and the V segment lost 5 bases, leaving 12 bases of the junction unmatched. CDR3 in DNA: TGTGCCAGCAGCCCCCAACCGACAGGGGGCGTTGACGAGCAGTACTTC. It specifies CASSPQPTGGVDEQYF.

This clone was detected only a few times. The rearrangement joins TRBV19 to TRBJ2-1; TRBD1 matches at 7 bases. The germline gives CDR1 LNHDA, CDR2 SQIVND (reference sequence). After removal of 7 bases from V and 7 bases from J, the junction contained 7 bases not matched to a gene. The CDR3 runs 13 residues. The CDR3 here is CASTSTGWNEQFF. The CDR3 DNA follows: TGTGCCAGTACCTCGACAGGGTGGAATGAGCAGTTCTTC.

This clone was counted a single time. The chain employs TRBV27 and TRBJ1-1; unclear D gene. The CDR3 is 14 residues long. The germline CDR1 and CDR2 sequences are MNHEY and SMNVEV (reference sequence). Trimming removed 2 bases at V and 3 bases at J, with 10 bases between. CDR3 nucleotide sequence: TGTGCCAGCAGTTTAAGGAACGGGTACACTGAAGCTTTCTTT. Protein sequence: CASSLRNGYTEAFF.

The CDR3 is CAWKGIGNTIYF. DNA for the CDR3: TGTGCCTGGAAAGGCATTGGAAACACCATATATTTT. The V call is TRBV30, the J call TRBJ1-3; no firm D call. Germline V gene lookup returns CDR1 GTSNPN and CDR2 SVGIG (reference sequence). V was trimmed by 4 bases and J by 3 bases, leaving 7 bases between them. The CDR3 contains 12 residues.

The V and J genes are TRBV6-4 and TRBJ2-3, with a tentative D call TRBD2 (5 bases). The CDR3 contains 15 residues. Germline V gene lookup returns CDR1 MRHNA and CDR2 SNTAGT. Trimming stripped 9 bases from V and 2 bases from J, with 18 bases between. Here the CDR3 DNA reads TGTGCCAGTCCCGGGTTTAGCGCGGCCACAGATACGCAGTATTTT. Amino acids: CASPGFSAATDTQYF.

This chain joins TRBV18 and TRBJ1-4; TRBD1 is a possible D gene (6 bases). There are 13 residues in the CDR3. Trimming shortened V by 4 bases and J by 7 bases, and 10 bases separated the two germline ends. Germline V gene lookup returns CDR1 KGHSH and CDR2 LQKENI. CDR3 in DNA: TGTGCCAGCTCACGGGGGGCTACTGAAAAACTGTTTTTT. Translated, it gives CASSRGATEKLFF.

J is TRBJ2-2 and V is TRBV5-1; D ambiguous. Per the germline V gene, CDR1 is SGHRS and CDR2 is YFSETQ. Trimming left V 1 base short and J 0 bases short, with 7 bases between. CDR3 size: 15 residues. CDR3: CASSLWGTNTGELFF. The CDR3 nucleotides read TGCGCCAGCAGCTTGTGGGGTACGAACACCGGGGAGCTGTTTTTT.

The gene calls are TRBV27 and TRBJ2-3; a possible D gene is TRBD1 (6 bases). CDR3 length: 13 residues. The V and J ends lost 0 bases and 5 bases respectively, with 6 bases between them. Germline assignment: CDR1 MNHEY and CDR2 SMNVEV (reference sequence). CDR3 bases: TGTGCCAGCAGTTTATCCAGGGGAGATACGCAGTATTTT. This encodes CASSLSRGDTQYF.

The J gene is TRBJ2-7, the V gene TRBV5-4; 8 nucleotides align to TRBD1. The junction had 6 bases not matched to a gene; V was cut back by 4 bases and J by 3 bases. This CDR3 comprises 14 residues. Germline CDR1 is SGHNT and CDR2 is YYREEE (reference sequence). DNA of the CDR3: TGTGCCAGCAGCGCGAAAACAGGGGGCTACGAGCAGTACTTC. Translating gives CASSAKTGGYEQYF.